This section outlines one T cell receptor beta chain sequence together with its context. This clonotype was seen ten or more times. This receptor's antigen is unknown. There are no base qualities to consult, and no much larger clone falls within one base. V gives up 0 bases and J gives up 5 bases, and the segment between their germline ends measures 15 bases. The CDR3 spans 15 residues, from the cysteine through the phenylalanine. Left in the record is the CDR3 DNA by itself, 45 bases read in frame from the first base. CDR1 and CDR2 are drawn from the germline V gene: SGHRS, YFSETQ. The data belong to a study of neurological immune-mediated disorders (dated by TCRdb to between 2018 and 2020). With regard to the full study: Using UMI-based sequencing, the study compared peripheral blood TCR-beta repertoires from patients with HTLV-I-associated myelopathy (HAM/TSP), patients with multiple sclerosis, and healthy controls. The cohort comprised 60 to 75 subjects: some 14 HAM/TSP patients, roughly 34 multiple sclerosis patients and around 20 healthy controls. The roughly 100 TCR-beta libraries covered PBMC samples along with longitudinal samples, technical triplicates, and paired sorted CD4+ and CD8+ T-cell subsets. Technical triplicate libraries were sequenced to precisely calculate the variability in frequency of each individual clone.

To synthesize cDNA, template-switch 5'RACE was performed with a primer carrying a 10-nucleotide random unique molecular identifier so that each TCR transcript was tagged. Every sequencing run covered 15-18 subjects and yielded more than 170 million TCR-beta sequences. Total RNA was extracted with the RNeasy kit. The KAPA Real-time Library Amplification kit was used to amplify TCR-beta VDJ regions with primers targeting the TCR constant region and the 5'RACE anchor. A first PCR added sample indexes and Illumina adaptors, and a second PCR then raised library yield. After Ampure bead purification, the roughly 650 bp TCR product was size-selected on a 2% E-gel SizeSelection system. Before pooling, library quality was checked on a Bioanalyzer, concentration was measured with Qubit, and libraries were quantified with the Kapa Library Quantification kit. An Illumina HiSeq 2500 sequenced the libraries paired-end 2 x 150 bp. To increase sequence diversity, 25-30% phiX was spiked into each library pool. The authors' analysis ran thus. Quality-filtered reads were processed with the UMI-based MiGEC pipeline, which removed over 85% of raw TCR sequences during error correction. IMGT germline references were used for aligning VDJ genes, and each clonotype was defined as a unique CDR3 amino acid sequence together with its V-J genes. Clonal expansion, Shannon diversity and CDR3 relatedness were evaluated with VDJtools (CalcPairwiseDistances, ClusterSamples), while phylogenetic trees were built in CLCbio workbench. Expanded clones were defined as having at least 8 unique UMIs, based on coefficient-of-variation modelling across technical triplicates. TCRdb redid the processing of the public reads, applying fastp at Q25 and MiXCR, and retained in-frame beta chains. Entries that share a CDR3 protein sequence are merged under the most common genes and DNA. The V and J calls were not made by the authors but by TCRdb's processing. The sample table lists about 59,000 distinct CDR3 sequences, 20% to 30% of them with a count of one. 3.5% to 5.5% of the sample is held by the ten biggest clonotypes.

Overall study outcomes, separate from this receptor: TCR clonal expansion was highest in HAM/TSP patients and lowest in MS patients, with MS patients falling below even healthy controls. No identical CDR3 amino acid sequences were shared among expanded clones across subjects, suggesting private TCR-beta repertoires in all groups.

Read against the paper, the sample's time point label means: technical triplicate 2. For unsorted PBMC libraries, 2 million PBMCs were used after storage in RNAlater at -80 degrees C until RNA extraction. Peripheral blood was subjected to Ficoll-Hypaque density gradient centrifugation to isolate PBMCs, which were then cryopreserved in liquid nitrogen. The sequence was collected from a man aged 55 to 69 with HTLV-1-associated myelopathy (HAM/TSP). The sequence is built from TRBV5-1 and TRBJ2-7, with the D call perhaps TRBD1 or TRBD2, as 5 bases match in each case. Sequencing was performed on PBMCs. The CDR3 loop reads CASSLADIRGDEQYF. The nucleotide sequence reads as follows: TGCGCCAGCAGCTTGGCCGACATCCGAGGGGACGAGCAGTACTTC. Reference TRBV5-1 and TRBJ2-7 proteins supply the regions before and after the CDR3; the full variable domain is: KAGVTQTPRYLIKTRGQQVTLSCSPISGHRSVSWYQQTPGQGLQFLFEYFSETQRNKGNFPGRFSGRQFSNSRSEMNVSTLELGDSALYLCASSLADIRGDEQYFGPGTRLTVT.